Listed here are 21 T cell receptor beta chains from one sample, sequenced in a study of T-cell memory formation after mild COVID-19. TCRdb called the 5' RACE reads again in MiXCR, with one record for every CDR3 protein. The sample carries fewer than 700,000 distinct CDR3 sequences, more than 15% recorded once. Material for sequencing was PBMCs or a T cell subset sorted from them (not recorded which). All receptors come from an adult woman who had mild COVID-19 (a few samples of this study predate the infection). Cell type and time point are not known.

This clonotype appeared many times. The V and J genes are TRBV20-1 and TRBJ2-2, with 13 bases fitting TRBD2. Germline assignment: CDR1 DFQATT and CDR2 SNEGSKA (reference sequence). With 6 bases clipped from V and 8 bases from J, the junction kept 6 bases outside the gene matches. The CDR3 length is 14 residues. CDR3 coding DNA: TGCAGTGCCGAACTAGCGGGGGGGCCTGGGGAGCTGTTTTTT. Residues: CSAELAGGPGELFF.

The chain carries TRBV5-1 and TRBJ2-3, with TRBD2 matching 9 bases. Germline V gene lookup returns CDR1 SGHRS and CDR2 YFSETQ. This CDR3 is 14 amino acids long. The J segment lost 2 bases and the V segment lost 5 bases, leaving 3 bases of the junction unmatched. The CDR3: CASRLAGVTDTQYF. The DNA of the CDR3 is TGCGCCAGCAGATTAGCGGGAGTCACAGATACGCAGTATTTT.

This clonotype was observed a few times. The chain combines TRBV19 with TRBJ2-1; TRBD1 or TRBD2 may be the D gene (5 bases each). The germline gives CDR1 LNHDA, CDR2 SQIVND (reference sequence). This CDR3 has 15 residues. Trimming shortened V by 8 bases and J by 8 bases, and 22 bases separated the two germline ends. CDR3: CASVLTGTGIDEQFF. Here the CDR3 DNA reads TGTGCCAGTGTCTTAACCGGGACCGGCATCGATGAGCAGTTCTTC. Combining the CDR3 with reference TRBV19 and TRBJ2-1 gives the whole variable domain DGGITQSPKYLFRKEGQNVTLSCEQNLNHDAMYWYRQDPGQGLRLIYYSQIVNDFQKGDIAEGYSVSREKKESFPLTVTSAQKNPTAFYLCASVLTGTGIDEQFFGPGTRLTVL.

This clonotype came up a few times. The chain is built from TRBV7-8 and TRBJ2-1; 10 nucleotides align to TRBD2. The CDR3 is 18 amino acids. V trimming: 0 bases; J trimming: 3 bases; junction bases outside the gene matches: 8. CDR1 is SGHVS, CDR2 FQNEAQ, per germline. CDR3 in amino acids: CASSLAETSGPRYNEQFF. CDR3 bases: TGTGCCAGCAGCTTAGCGGAGACTAGCGGGCCCCGCTACAATGAGCAGTTCTTC.

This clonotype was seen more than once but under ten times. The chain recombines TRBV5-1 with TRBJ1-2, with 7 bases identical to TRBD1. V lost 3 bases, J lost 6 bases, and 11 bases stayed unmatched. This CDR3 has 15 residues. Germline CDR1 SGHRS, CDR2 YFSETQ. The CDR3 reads CASSSTGAAIDGYTF. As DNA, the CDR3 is TGCGCCAGCAGCTCCACAGGGGCGGCTATAGATGGCTACACCTTC.

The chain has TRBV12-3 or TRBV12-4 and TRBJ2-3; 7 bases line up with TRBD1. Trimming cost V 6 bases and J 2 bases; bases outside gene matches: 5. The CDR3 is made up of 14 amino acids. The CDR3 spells CASREDRYTDTQYF. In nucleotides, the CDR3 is TGTGCCAGCAGGGAGGACAGGTACACAGATACGCAGTATTTT.

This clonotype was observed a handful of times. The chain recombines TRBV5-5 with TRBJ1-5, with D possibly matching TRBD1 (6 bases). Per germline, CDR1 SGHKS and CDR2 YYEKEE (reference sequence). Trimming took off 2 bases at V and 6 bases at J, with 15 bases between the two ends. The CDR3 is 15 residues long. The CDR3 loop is CASSFVTGIGQPQHF. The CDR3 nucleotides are TGTGCCAGCAGCTTCGTTACAGGGATAGGTCAGCCCCAGCATTTT.

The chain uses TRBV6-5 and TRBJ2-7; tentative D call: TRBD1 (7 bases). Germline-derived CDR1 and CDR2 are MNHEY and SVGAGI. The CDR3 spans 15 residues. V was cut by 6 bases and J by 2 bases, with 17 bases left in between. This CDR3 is CASRPGQAGTYEQYF. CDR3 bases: TGTGCCAGCAGGCCCGGACAGGCGGGGACCTACGAGCAGTACTTC.

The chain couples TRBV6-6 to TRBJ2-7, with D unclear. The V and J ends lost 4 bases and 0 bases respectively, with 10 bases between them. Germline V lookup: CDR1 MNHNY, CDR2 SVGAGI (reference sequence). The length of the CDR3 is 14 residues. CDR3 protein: CASSFTRHSYEQYF. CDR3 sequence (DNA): TGTGCCAGCAGTTTCACCCGACACTCCTACGAGCAGTACTTC.

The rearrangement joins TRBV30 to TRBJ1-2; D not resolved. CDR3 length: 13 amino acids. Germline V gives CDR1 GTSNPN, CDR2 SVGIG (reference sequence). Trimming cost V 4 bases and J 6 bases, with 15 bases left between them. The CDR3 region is CAWTPGRVDGYTF. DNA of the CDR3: TGTGCCTGGACCCCGGGGAGGGTTGATGGCTACACCTTC.

The DNA of the CDR3 is TGTGCCAGCAGCAGTGTTTTCGCCTCGGAGACCCAGTACTTC. It codes for CASSSVFASETQYF. V and J are TRBV7-6 and TRBJ2-5; D is unclear. Germline CDR1 SGHVS, CDR2 FNYEAQ. Trimming cost V 5 bases and J 5 bases, with 15 bases left between them. This CDR3 contains 14 residues.

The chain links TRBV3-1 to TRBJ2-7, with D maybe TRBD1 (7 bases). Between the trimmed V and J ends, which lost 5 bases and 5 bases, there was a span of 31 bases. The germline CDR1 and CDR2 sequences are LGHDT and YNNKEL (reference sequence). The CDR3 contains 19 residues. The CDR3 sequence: CASSTPYRQGGASPHEQYF. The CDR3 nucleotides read TGTGCCAGCAGCACCCCTTACCGACAGGGAGGCGCTTCCCCGCACGAGCAGTACTTC.

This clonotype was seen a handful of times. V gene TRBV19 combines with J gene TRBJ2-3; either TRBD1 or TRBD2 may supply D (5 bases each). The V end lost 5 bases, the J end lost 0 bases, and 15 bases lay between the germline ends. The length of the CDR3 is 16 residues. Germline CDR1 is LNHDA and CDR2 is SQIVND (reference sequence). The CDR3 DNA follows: TGTGCCAGTAGTTCCACCGGGACCCGAAGCACAGATACGCAGTATTTT. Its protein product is CASSSTGTRSTDTQYF.

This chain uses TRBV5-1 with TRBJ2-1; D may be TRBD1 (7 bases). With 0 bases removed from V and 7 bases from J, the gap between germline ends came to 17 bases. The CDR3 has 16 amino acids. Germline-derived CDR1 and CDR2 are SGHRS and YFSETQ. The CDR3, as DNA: TGCGCCAGCAGCTTGGCCCCCCAGGGGGGAACGAATGAGCAGTTCTTC. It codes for CASSLAPQGGTNEQFF.

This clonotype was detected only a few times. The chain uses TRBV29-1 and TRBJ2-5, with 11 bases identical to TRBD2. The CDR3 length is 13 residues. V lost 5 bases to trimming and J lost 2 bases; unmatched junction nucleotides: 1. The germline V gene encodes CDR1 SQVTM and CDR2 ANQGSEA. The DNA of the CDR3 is TGCAGCGTTACTAGCGGGAGTCAAGAGACCCAGTACTTC. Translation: CSVTSGSQETQYF.

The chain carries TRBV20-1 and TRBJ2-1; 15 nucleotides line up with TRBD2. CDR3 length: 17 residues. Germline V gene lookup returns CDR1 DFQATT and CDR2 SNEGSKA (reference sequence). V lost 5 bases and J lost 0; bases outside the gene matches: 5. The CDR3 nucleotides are TGCAGTGCTGCCGGGACTAGCGGGGGGTACTCCTACAATGAGCAGTTCTTC. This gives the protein CSAAGTSGGYSYNEQFF.

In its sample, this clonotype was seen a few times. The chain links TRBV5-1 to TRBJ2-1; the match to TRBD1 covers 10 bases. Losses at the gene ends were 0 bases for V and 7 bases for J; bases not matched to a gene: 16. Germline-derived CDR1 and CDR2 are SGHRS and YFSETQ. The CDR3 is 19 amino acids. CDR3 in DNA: TGCGCCAGCAGCTTGGGTGACAGGGGGCCGGTTGGGGACGTGAATGAGCAGTTCTTC. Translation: CASSLGDRGPVGDVNEQFF.

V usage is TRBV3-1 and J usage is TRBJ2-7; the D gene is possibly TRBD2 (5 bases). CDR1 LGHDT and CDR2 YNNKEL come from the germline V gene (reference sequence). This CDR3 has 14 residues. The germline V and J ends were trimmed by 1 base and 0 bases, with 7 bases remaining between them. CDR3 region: CASSQATTSYEQYF. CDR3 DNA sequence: TGTGCCAGCAGCCAAGCGACTACCTCCTACGAGCAGTACTTC.

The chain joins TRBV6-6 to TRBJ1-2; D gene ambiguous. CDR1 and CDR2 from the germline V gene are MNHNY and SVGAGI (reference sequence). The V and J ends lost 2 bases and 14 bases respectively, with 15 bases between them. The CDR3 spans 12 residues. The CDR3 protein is CASSYGQDRLTF. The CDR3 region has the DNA TGTGCCAGCAGTTACGGGCAGGACCGGCTGACCTTC.

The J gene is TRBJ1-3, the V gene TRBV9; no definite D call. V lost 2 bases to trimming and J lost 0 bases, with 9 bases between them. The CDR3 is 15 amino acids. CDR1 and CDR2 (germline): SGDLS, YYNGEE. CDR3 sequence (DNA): TGTGCCAGCAGCGTTCAGGCTACCTCTGGAAACACCATATATTTT. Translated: CASSVQATSGNTIYF.

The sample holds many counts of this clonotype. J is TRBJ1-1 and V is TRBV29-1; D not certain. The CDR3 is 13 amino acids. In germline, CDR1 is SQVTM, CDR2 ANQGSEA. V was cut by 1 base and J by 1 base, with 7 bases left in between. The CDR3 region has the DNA TGCAGCGTTGAAGGACACCCGAACACTGAAGCTTTCTTT. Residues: CSVEGHPNTEAFF. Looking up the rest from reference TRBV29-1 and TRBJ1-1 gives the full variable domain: SAVISQKPSRDICQRGTSLTIQCQVDSQVTMMFWYRQQPGQSLTLIATANQGSEATYESGFVIDKFPISRPNLTFSTLTVSNMSPEDSSIYLCSVEGHPNTEAFFGQGTRLTVV.